This T cell receptor (beta chain) was found in a study of radiotherapy plus CTLA-4 blockade in lung cancer. CDR3 size: 16 residues. The V segment lost 6 bases and the J segment 0 bases; nucleotides outside the gene matches: 7. From germline, CDR1 is ENHRY and CDR2 SYGVKD. Using immunoSEQ multiplex PCR, the repertoire was profiled, and TCRdb retains in-frame clones only, with some absent. The table shows tens of thousands of clones, with approximately 77% occurring only once. In regard to this clone: Its antigen is unknown.

Notes on the study in general: Clones derived from tumor TCRs expanded in blood after radiotherapy plus ipilimumab.

Receiving focal radiation plus CTLA-4 blockade with ipilimumab were patients who had chemo-refractory metastatic non-small-cell lung cancer. This receptor was identified in a human donor with non-small cell lung cancer that progressed on radiotherapy plus ipilimumab. The chain is built from TRBV10-3 and TRBJ1-1; 10 bases fit TRBD1. The source was peripheral blood, collected from a patient treated with radiotherapy plus ipilimumab. CDR3 residues: CAIRAGTGEVNTEAFF. The DNA for the CDR3 is TGTGCCATCAGGGCCGGGACAGGGGAGGTGAACACTGAAGCTTTCTTT.